This TCR beta chain was recovered during a study of blood T cells in healthy people across ages. The CDR3 spans 12 residues. The V end was cut by 6 bases, the J end by 5 bases, with 8 bases between. The germline gives CDR1 SNHLY, CDR2 FYNNEI. PBMCs were isolated at a quantity of at least 6.5 million per sample. The authors ran a second PCR of roughly 7 to 11 cycles using a sample-barcoded 5' primer and a J-beta primer mix. Using its own MiXCR run on the 5' RACE reads, TCRdb lists one record per CDR3 protein. This sample has 1.8 million or so distinct CDR3 sequences, with about two fifths found just once.

The sample was blood. The chain recombines TRBV2 with TRBJ2-4; D unclear. This sequence was found in a human donor in good health. The DNA for the CDR3 is TGTGCCAGCAGGGGAAGGGAAAACATTCAGTACTTC. It encodes CASRGRENIQYF. Together with reference TRBV2 and TRBJ2-4, the CDR3 gives the full variable domain: EPEVTQTPSHQVTQMGQEVILRCVPISNHLYFYWYRQILGQKVEFLVSFYNNEISEKSEIFDDQFSVERPDGSNFTLKIRSTKLEDSAMYFCASRGRENIQYFGAGTRLSVL.